Presented here are 6 T cell receptor beta chains from one specimen sequenced in a study of blood T cell repertoires in COVID-19. Some clones are missing from TCRdb's copy, which holds only in-frame ones; the method was immunoSEQ multiplex PCR. The table has a few hundred thousand clones, just over 85% seen once. The sequencing sample was made of PBMCs or T cells enriched from blood (not recorded which). Receptor source: a woman aged 40 to 49 with acute COVID-19.

The V gene is TRBV12-5, the J gene TRBJ1-4; 12 nucleotides match TRBD1. CDR1 is LGHNT and CDR2 is FRNRAP in the germline V gene. V was clipped by 3 bases and J by 7 bases; unmatched bases: 3. The CDR3 has 15 residues. This CDR3 reads CASGFGTGGFEKLFF. CDR3 in DNA: TGTGCTAGTGGTTTCGGGACAGGGGGCTTTGAAAAACTGTTTTTT.

The rearrangement uses TRBV19 and TRBJ1-1; possibly TRBD1 for D (6 bases). CDR3 size: 14 residues. The germline V and J ends were trimmed by 5 bases and 5 bases, with 15 bases remaining between them. In germline, CDR1 is LNHDA, CDR2 SQIVND (reference sequence). The CDR3: CASSYRGQGTEAFF. In DNA, the CDR3 is TGTGCCAGTAGTTACCGGGGACAAGGGACTGAAGCTTTCTTT.

V and J are TRBV7-9 and TRBJ1-4; perhaps TRBD1 as D (5 bases). Trimming removed 5 bases at V and 6 bases at J, with 13 bases between. The CDR3 length is 14 residues. The germline V gene encodes CDR1 SEHNR and CDR2 FQNEAQ (reference sequence). CDR3 bases: TGTGCCAGCAGCCCCAACGGGGGTTATGAAAAACTGTTTTTT. This encodes CASSPNGGYEKLFF.

The chain links TRBV7-9 to TRBJ2-1; maybe TRBD1 (6 bases). This CDR3 has 14 residues. The V and J ends lost 3 bases and 9 bases respectively, with 15 bases between them. Germline lookup yields CDR1 SEHNR and CDR2 FQNEAQ (reference sequence). The CDR3 spells CASSFTGKWGEQFF. CDR3 bases: TGTGCCAGCAGCTTTACAGGGAAGTGGGGTGAGCAGTTCTTC. The full variable domain, completed using reference TRBV7-9 and TRBJ2-1, is DTGVSQNPRHKITKRGQNVTFRCDPISEHNRLYWYRQTLGQGPEFLTYFQNEAQLEKSRLLSDRFSAERPKGSFSTLEIQRTEQGDSAMYLCASSFTGKWGEQFFGPGTRLTVL.

The J gene is TRBJ2-3, the V gene TRBV9, with 13 nucleotides matching TRBD2. Germline V gene lookup returns CDR1 SGDLS and CDR2 YYNGEE. This CDR3 has 21 amino acids. V was pared by 4 bases and J by 4 bases, with 21 bases of the junction left unmatched. CDR3 bases: TGTGCCAGCAGCTTCCAAAGCCCTGTTCGGACTAGCGGGAGTCGGGCAGATACGCAGTATTTT. Translated: CASSFQSPVRTSGSRADTQYF.

This chain links TRBV6-5 with TRBJ1-5; possible D gene TRBD1, 5 bases. V gave up 6 bases and J gave up 7 bases, with 10 bases separating them. The CDR3 is 12 residues long. Germline V gene data show CDR1 as MNHEY and CDR2 as SVGAGI. This chain's CDR3 is CASRGGIQPQHF. CDR3 coding DNA: TGTGCCAGCAGGGGGGGTATCCAGCCCCAGCATTTT.